This TCR beta chain was observed in a study of T cell responses to AZD1222 COVID-19 vaccine. This CDR3 spans 15 amino acids. The V segment lost 2 bases and the J segment 4 bases; nucleotides outside the gene matches: 3. CDR1 and CDR2 (germline): MNHEY, SVGEGT. TCRdb's copy holds only in-frame clones and misses some; the assay was immunoSEQ multiplex PCR. The data show approximately 120,000 clones, more than 80% seen once. This clonotype originated in an adult who received the AZD1222 COVID-19 vaccine. This sample comprised peripheral blood, obtained 28 days after the second AZD1222 dose. This chain links TRBV6-2 or TRBV6-3 with TRBJ2-1; 9 positions agree with TRBD2. The DNA for the CDR3 is TGTGCCAGCAGTTACCAGGCGGGGGGGTACAATGAGCAGTTCTTC. Protein: CASSYQAGGYNEQFF.